This passage covers 32 T cell receptor beta chains from one sample sequenced in a study of neoadjuvant anti-PD-1 for oral cavity cancer. The repertoire was sequenced with immunoSEQ multiplex PCR; TCRdb's copy has only in-frame clones and lacks some. Of 7,200 or so clones in the sample, 54% were seen once. The sample in question was tumor tissue, obtained before nivolumab (anti-PD-1) treatment. The receptors here all came from a person between 35 and 79 years old with oral cavity squamous cell carcinoma.

The chain has TRBV19 and TRBJ1-1; D might be TRBD1 (6 bases). CDR1 LNHDA and CDR2 SQIVND come from the germline V gene (reference sequence). The CDR3 is 16 residues long. V was cut by 6 bases and J by 0 bases, with 17 bases left in between. The DNA of the CDR3 is TGTGCCAGTAGAATGGGCGGGGGCATGATGAACACTGAAGCTTTCTTT. It encodes CASRMGGGMMNTEAFF.

The V gene is TRBV27, the J gene TRBJ1-1, with TRBD1 as a possible D gene (5 bases). V lost 3 bases and J lost 10, with 18 bases in between. The CDR3 extends over 14 amino acids. Germline loops: CDR1 MNHEY, CDR2 SMNVEV (reference sequence). CDR3 residues: CASSFRGGAFAAFF. CDR3 DNA: TGTGCCAGCAGTTTCAGAGGAGGGGCATTTGCAGCTTTCTTT.

The gene calls are TRBV18 and TRBJ2-5; D gene uncertain. CDR3 length equals 11 residues. Germline assignment: CDR1 KGHSH and CDR2 LQKENI. The V and J ends lost 4 bases and 3 bases respectively, with 3 bases between them. CDR3 sequence (DNA): TGTGCCAGCTCACTGGAAGAGACCCAGTACTTC. Translation: CASSLEETQYF.

The chain combines TRBV30 with TRBJ2-6; D possibly matches TRBD1 or TRBD2 (5 bases each). The CDR3 covers 15 residues. V lost 2 bases and J lost 0, with 8 bases in between. Germline CDR1 GTSNPN, CDR2 SVGIG (reference sequence). The CDR3 nucleotides read TGTGCCTGGAGTTCTGGGGGCTCTGGGGCCAACGTCCTGACTTTC. This codes for CAWSSGGSGANVLTF. The full variable domain, its missing parts supplied by reference TRBV30 and TRBJ2-6, is SQTIHQWPATLVQPVGSPLSLECTVEGTSNPNLYWYRQAAGRGLQLLFYSVGIGQISSEVPQNLSASRPQDRQFILSSKKLLLSDSGFYLCAWSSGGSGANVLTFGAGSRLTVL.

This sequence joins TRBV5-1 and TRBJ1-1, with D tentatively TRBD1 (5 bases). CDR1 and CDR2 (germline): SGHRS, YFSETQ. Trimming pared 5 bases from V and 0 bases from J, leaving 8 bases between. The CDR3 is 13 amino acids. The CDR3 DNA reads TGCGCCAGCAGGGGACGGTTGAACACTGAAGCTTTCTTT. Translation gives CASRGRLNTEAFF.

This clone was counted only a few times. The rearrangement links TRBV7-9 to TRBJ2-5; TRBD2 matches 11 bases. J was trimmed by 5 bases and V by 5 bases; bases with no gene match: 13. This CDR3 has 17 amino acids. CDR1 and CDR2 from the germline V gene are SEHNR and FQNEAQ (reference sequence). CDR3 amino acids: CASSPTPLAGGGETQYF. The CDR3 DNA reads as TGTGCCAGCAGCCCGACTCCCCTAGCGGGAGGAGGTGAGACCCAGTACTTC. Using reference TRBV7-9 and TRBJ2-5 for the parts outside the CDR3, the full variable domain is DTGVSQNPRHKITKRGQNVTFRCDPISEHNRLYWYRQTLGQGPEFLTYFQNEAQLEKSRLLSDRFSAERPKGSFSTLEIQRTEQGDSAMYLCASSPTPLAGGGETQYFGPGTRLLVL.

V gene TRBV6-1 combines with J gene TRBJ1-4; a possible D gene is TRBD1 (5 bases). Germline CDR1 and CDR2: MNHNS and SASEGT. V lost 7 bases to trimming and J lost 3 bases, with 12 bases between them. This CDR3 has 14 residues. CDR3 nucleotides: TGTGCCAGCAAGGAGTCGACAGCTAATGAAAAACTGTTTTTT. Translated: CASKESTANEKLFF.

Only a few counts were recorded for this clone. V is TRBV10-2 and J is TRBJ1-5; D not resolved. CDR1 and CDR2 (germline): WSHSY, SAAADI. Trimming pared 3 bases from V and 4 bases from J, leaving 10 bases between. This CDR3 is built from 14 residues. The CDR3 reads CASSEGIGNQPQHF. In DNA form, the CDR3 reads TGCGCCAGCAGTGAAGGCATCGGGAATCAGCCCCAGCATTTT.

This chain uses TRBV5-1 with TRBJ2-7, with D perhaps assigned TRBD1 or TRBD2 (5 bases each). The CDR3 length is 14 residues. Germline V gene sequence: CDR1 SGHRS, CDR2 YFSETQ. The V end was cut by 0 bases, the J end by 6 bases, with 13 bases between. The CDR3 DNA sequence: TGCGCCAGCAGCTTGGGCCCGTCTGGGGGCGAGCAGTACTTC. Its protein product is CASSLGPSGGEQYF.

V and J are TRBV6-6 and TRBJ1-3; no clear D. Trimming shortened V by 6 bases and J by 5 bases, and 17 bases separated the two germline ends. The CDR3 covers 15 residues. Looked up from germline, CDR1 is MNHNY and CDR2 is SVGAGI (reference sequence). CDR3 sequence reads: CASSPEAPARNTIYF. In nucleotides, the CDR3 is TGTGCCAGCAGCCCCGAAGCCCCTGCCCGAAACACCATATATTTT.

The gene calls are TRBV27 and TRBJ2-2; D may be TRBD2 (6 bases). Trimming cost V 3 bases and J 3 bases, with 14 bases left between them. The CDR3 runs to 16 residues. Germline-derived CDR1 and CDR2 are MNHEY and SMNVEV (reference sequence). The CDR3 nucleotides read TGTGCCAGCAGTTTTCTTACGGGAGCCCACACCGGGGAGCTGTTTTTT. Amino acid sequence: CASSFLTGAHTGELFF.

This clone has more than one count but fewer than ten. This chain links TRBV10-2 with TRBJ2-7; tentatively, D is TRBD1 or TRBD2 (5 bases each). This CDR3 is built from 15 residues. Germline V gene data show CDR1 as WSHSY and CDR2 as SAAADI. Trimming took off 2 bases at V and 7 bases at J, with 18 bases between the two ends. CDR3 in DNA: TGCGCCAGCAGTGAGCTCCAAGGGACCACGGGTGAGCAGTACTTC. This sequence encodes CASSELQGTTGEQYF.

The chain carries TRBV28 and TRBJ2-7, with D possibly TRBD2 on 5 matching bases. The V end was cut by 5 bases, the J end by 0 bases, with 11 bases between. From germline, CDR1 is MDHEN and CDR2 SYDVKM. CDR3 length equals 14 residues. CDR3 region: CASSPGLHSYEQYF. In nucleotides, the CDR3 is TGTGCCAGCAGTCCCGGACTTCACTCCTACGAGCAGTACTTC.

This clone was detected only a few times. The chain combines TRBV2 with TRBJ2-7, with unresolved D. V lost 4 bases and J lost 0, with 7 bases in between. CDR1 is SNHLY, CDR2 FYNNEI, per germline. This CDR3 comprises 13 residues. The CDR3, as DNA: TGTGCCAGCAGTGGGTTAGACTCCTACGAGCAGTACTTC. Translation: CASSGLDSYEQYF.

The V and J genes are TRBV23-1 and TRBJ1-1, with D tentatively TRBD1 (6 bases). TRBV23-1 carries the ORF label, with uncertain function. The CDR3 contains 14 residues. V lost 3 bases and J lost 5, with 13 bases in between. The CDR3 reads CASSQEGGETEAFF. The CDR3 nucleotides are TGCGCCAGCAGTCAGGAGGGGGGAGAAACTGAAGCTTTCTTT.

The chain employs TRBV6-1 and TRBJ2-5, with D possibly called TRBD1 or TRBD2 (6 bases each). The CDR3 has 15 amino acids. Trimming cost V 5 bases and J 4 bases, with 17 bases left between them. Germline V gene data show CDR1 as MNHNS and CDR2 as SASEGT. CDR3 coding DNA: TGTGCCAGCAGTTCCCCTATAGGGGGAGGAGAGACCCAGTACTTC. Its translation: CASSSPIGGGETQYF.

The CDR3 loop is CASSYYRAGNSPLHF. Here the CDR3 DNA reads TGTGCCAGCAGCTACTACAGAGCAGGGAATTCACCCCTCCACTTT. V and J are TRBV5-4 and TRBJ1-6; D perhaps matches TRBD1 (5 bases). V shed 3 bases and J shed 7 bases, with 14 bases lying between them. The germline V gene encodes CDR1 SGHNT and CDR2 YYREEE (reference sequence). This CDR3 has 15 amino acids.

This clone was seen a handful of times. The V gene is TRBV7-7, the J gene TRBJ2-7, with 10 bases identical to TRBD2. Germline CDR1 reads SSHAT; CDR2 reads FNYEAQ (reference sequence). The length of the CDR3 is 14 residues. V lost 5 bases and J lost 5; bases outside the gene matches: 6. The CDR3 DNA sequence: TGTGCCAGCAGCATACTAGCGGGGTCCCACGAGCAGTACTTC. It specifies CASSILAGSHEQYF.

The rearrangement uses TRBV6-6 and TRBJ2-1, with a weak D call TRBD1 (5 bases). The CDR3 length is 14 residues. The germline V gene has CDR1 MNHNY and CDR2 SVGAGI (reference sequence). V lost 11 bases, J lost 1 base, and 15 bases lay in between. DNA for the CDR3: TGTGCCGCCGGAACAGGTCAGTCCTACAATGAGCAGTTCTTC. It encodes CAAGTGQSYNEQFF.

J is TRBJ1-2 and V is TRBV19; D gene ambiguous. The germline CDR1 and CDR2 sequences are LNHDA and SQIVND (reference sequence). The V end lost 4 bases, the J end lost 3 bases, and 15 bases lay between the germline ends. The CDR3 consists of 15 residues. In nucleotides, the CDR3 is TGTGCCAGTAGTAATGTATTATTTCACGACTATGGCTACACCTTC. It codes for CASSNVLFHDYGYTF. Looking up the rest from reference TRBV19 and TRBJ1-2 gives the full variable domain: DGGITQSPKYLFRKEGQNVTLSCEQNLNHDAMYWYRQDPGQGLRLIYYSQIVNDFQKGDIAEGYSVSREKKESFPLTVTSAQKNPTAFYLCASSNVLFHDYGYTFGSGTRLTVV.

This clone has just a few counts. The chain is built from TRBV10-1 and TRBJ2-3; the D gene is possibly TRBD2 (5 bases). Deletions cut 4 bases from V and 5 bases from J, with 10 bases between. The CDR3 is 13 amino acids. The germline gives CDR1 WNHNN, CDR2 SYGVQD (reference sequence). The CDR3 is CASSGLGRDTQYF. The CDR3, as DNA: TGCGCCAGCAGTGGACTGGGGAGAGATACGCAGTATTTT.

This clone ranks as large (0.1 to 1%). This CDR3 reads CASSEFEGQASYEQYF. The CDR3 nucleotides are TGTGCCAGCAGTGAATTTGAGGGACAGGCCTCCTACGAGCAGTACTTC. This chain joins TRBV6-1 and TRBJ2-7, with 8 bases matching TRBD1. Germline assignment: CDR1 MNHNS and CDR2 SASEGT. The CDR3 spans 16 residues. V lost 2 bases and J lost 0; bases outside the gene matches: 6.

This rearrangement joins TRBV6-6 to TRBJ1-5; D remains ambiguous. This CDR3 spans 13 amino acids. V lost 7 bases and J 4 bases, leaving 11 bases between the germline ends. The germline gives CDR1 MNHNY, CDR2 SVGAGI (reference sequence). The CDR3, as DNA: TGTGCCAGCACCCCGGGAGGGAATCAGCCCCAGCATTTT. This encodes CASTPGGNQPQHF.

The gene calls are TRBV28 and TRBJ2-7; D remains unclear. V dropped 7 bases and J dropped 7 bases, with 14 bases sitting between them. This CDR3 comprises 12 residues. The germline gives CDR1 MDHEN, CDR2 SYDVKM. DNA for the CDR3: TGTGCCAGCAAGGCAGGACCTCAGGAGCAGTACTTC. Translated, it gives CASKAGPQEQYF.

This rearrangement joins TRBV6-6 to TRBJ2-3; D uncertain. The CDR3 is 14 amino acids. The V and J ends lost 6 bases and 5 bases respectively, with 15 bases between them. Germline lookup yields CDR1 MNHNY and CDR2 SVGAGI (reference sequence). The CDR3 loop reads CASSLDLAGDTQYF. DNA for the CDR3: TGTGCCAGCAGCCTAGATCTGGCCGGAGATACGCAGTATTTT.

This clone was recorded only once. The chain carries TRBV6-1 and TRBJ1-1; D is unclear. Trimming removed 6 bases from V and 0 bases from J, with 2 bases in between. Germline CDR1 is MNHNS and CDR2 is SASEGT. This CDR3 comprises 11 residues. In DNA form, the CDR3 reads TGTGCCAGCAGGCTGAACACTGAAGCTTTCTTT. Translated, it gives CASRLNTEAFF.

This clone was observed a handful of times. This chain links TRBV6-1 with TRBJ2-3; D not certain. In germline, CDR1 is MNHNS, CDR2 SASEGT. Trimming removed 8 bases from V and 4 bases from J, with 19 bases in between. The CDR3 runs to 15 residues. CDR3 protein: CASSPERLSADTQYF. CDR3 nucleotide sequence: TGTGCCAGCTCCCCTGAGAGGTTGAGCGCAGATACGCAGTATTTT.

A few counts support this clone. The V call is TRBV5-1, the J call TRBJ1-2, with a tentative D call TRBD1 (6 bases). This CDR3 spans 15 amino acids. Germline CDR1 and CDR2: SGHRS and YFSETQ. The V end lost 3 bases, the J end lost 6 bases, and 18 bases lay between the germline ends. The CDR3 region is CASSSTPQGFDGYTF. The CDR3 DNA sequence: TGCGCCAGCAGCTCCACCCCCCAGGGGTTTGATGGCTACACCTTC.

The CDR3: CASRLWGANEQFF. The CDR3 nucleotides read TGTGCCAGCAGGCTCTGGGGCGCGAATGAGCAGTTCTTC. The chain recombines TRBV5-6 with TRBJ2-1; TRBD1 is a possible D gene (5 bases). CDR1 and CDR2 from the germline V gene are SGHDT and YYEEEE. This CDR3 is built from 13 residues. V lost 5 bases and J 7 bases, leaving 13 bases between the germline ends.

The rearrangement joins TRBV6-5 to TRBJ2-5, with 11 bases that match TRBD2. CDR1 and CDR2 from the germline V gene are MNHEY and SVGAGI. With V trimmed by 6 bases and J by 3 bases, 3 bases remained unmatched. The CDR3 runs 14 residues. The CDR3 loop reads CASSLLAGEETQYF. CDR3 in DNA: TGTGCCAGCAGCCTACTAGCGGGGGAAGAGACCCAGTACTTC.

V and J are TRBV2 and TRBJ2-3; possible D gene TRBD2, 6 bases. The CDR3 loop spans 18 amino acids. Germline CDR1 SNHLY, CDR2 FYNNEI. Trimming took off 7 bases at V and 1 base at J, with 24 bases between the two ends. The CDR3 here is CASTWEKVAERGTDTQYF. In DNA, the CDR3 is TGTGCCAGCACCTGGGAGAAGGTAGCGGAGAGGGGCACAGATACGCAGTATTTT.

The chain uses TRBV19 and TRBJ2-1; 9 bases are shared with TRBD2. CDR3 length equals 16 residues. V was pared by 3 bases and J by 10 bases, with 13 bases of the junction left unmatched. CDR1 and CDR2 (germline): LNHDA, SQIVND (reference sequence). The CDR3 bases are TGTGCCAGTAGTATGGGGCGTGGGACTAGCATCATAGAGCAGTTCTTC. Its protein is CASSMGRGTSIIEQFF.